The text below deals with one T cell receptor (beta chain). Its target is unknown. CDR1 is LGHDT and CDR2 is YNNKEL in the germline V gene (reference sequence). This CDR3 is 13 amino acids long. This sample was included in a study of monozygotic twins with inflammatory bowel disease. General study points: Support was lacking for any single strong IBD-associated signal or clonotype. Especially with disease activity, IBD patients shared fewer clonotypes with others than healthy twins did.

Following a re-call of the 5' RACE reads, TCRdb has one entry per CDR3 protein and lacks DNA. This table lists about 450,000 distinct CDR3 sequences. Sequenced: blood. This clonotype was obtained from a human donor with ulcerative colitis or Crohn's disease, or a healthy co-twin of an affected twin (not recorded which). The rearrangement joins TRBV3-1 to TRBJ1-4; TCRdb's D call of TRBD1 is untestable without DNA. This chain's CDR3 is CASSPRQTGKLFF.